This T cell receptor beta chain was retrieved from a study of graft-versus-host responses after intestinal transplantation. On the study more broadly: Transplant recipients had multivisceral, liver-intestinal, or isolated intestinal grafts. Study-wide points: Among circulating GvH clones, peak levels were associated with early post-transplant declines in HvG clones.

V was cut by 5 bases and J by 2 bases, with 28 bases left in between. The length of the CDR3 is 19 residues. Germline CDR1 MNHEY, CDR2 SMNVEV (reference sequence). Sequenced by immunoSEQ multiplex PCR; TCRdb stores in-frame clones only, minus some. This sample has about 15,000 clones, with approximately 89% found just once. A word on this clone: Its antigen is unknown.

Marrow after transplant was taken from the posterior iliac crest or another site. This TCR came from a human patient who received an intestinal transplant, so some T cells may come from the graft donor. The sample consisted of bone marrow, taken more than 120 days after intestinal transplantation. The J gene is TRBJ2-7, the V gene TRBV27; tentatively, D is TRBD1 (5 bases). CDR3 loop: CASSPQPDTARVVPYEQYF. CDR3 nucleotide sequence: TGTGCCAGCAGTCCCCAACCGGACACCGCTCGAGTCGTTCCCTACGAGCAGTACTTC.